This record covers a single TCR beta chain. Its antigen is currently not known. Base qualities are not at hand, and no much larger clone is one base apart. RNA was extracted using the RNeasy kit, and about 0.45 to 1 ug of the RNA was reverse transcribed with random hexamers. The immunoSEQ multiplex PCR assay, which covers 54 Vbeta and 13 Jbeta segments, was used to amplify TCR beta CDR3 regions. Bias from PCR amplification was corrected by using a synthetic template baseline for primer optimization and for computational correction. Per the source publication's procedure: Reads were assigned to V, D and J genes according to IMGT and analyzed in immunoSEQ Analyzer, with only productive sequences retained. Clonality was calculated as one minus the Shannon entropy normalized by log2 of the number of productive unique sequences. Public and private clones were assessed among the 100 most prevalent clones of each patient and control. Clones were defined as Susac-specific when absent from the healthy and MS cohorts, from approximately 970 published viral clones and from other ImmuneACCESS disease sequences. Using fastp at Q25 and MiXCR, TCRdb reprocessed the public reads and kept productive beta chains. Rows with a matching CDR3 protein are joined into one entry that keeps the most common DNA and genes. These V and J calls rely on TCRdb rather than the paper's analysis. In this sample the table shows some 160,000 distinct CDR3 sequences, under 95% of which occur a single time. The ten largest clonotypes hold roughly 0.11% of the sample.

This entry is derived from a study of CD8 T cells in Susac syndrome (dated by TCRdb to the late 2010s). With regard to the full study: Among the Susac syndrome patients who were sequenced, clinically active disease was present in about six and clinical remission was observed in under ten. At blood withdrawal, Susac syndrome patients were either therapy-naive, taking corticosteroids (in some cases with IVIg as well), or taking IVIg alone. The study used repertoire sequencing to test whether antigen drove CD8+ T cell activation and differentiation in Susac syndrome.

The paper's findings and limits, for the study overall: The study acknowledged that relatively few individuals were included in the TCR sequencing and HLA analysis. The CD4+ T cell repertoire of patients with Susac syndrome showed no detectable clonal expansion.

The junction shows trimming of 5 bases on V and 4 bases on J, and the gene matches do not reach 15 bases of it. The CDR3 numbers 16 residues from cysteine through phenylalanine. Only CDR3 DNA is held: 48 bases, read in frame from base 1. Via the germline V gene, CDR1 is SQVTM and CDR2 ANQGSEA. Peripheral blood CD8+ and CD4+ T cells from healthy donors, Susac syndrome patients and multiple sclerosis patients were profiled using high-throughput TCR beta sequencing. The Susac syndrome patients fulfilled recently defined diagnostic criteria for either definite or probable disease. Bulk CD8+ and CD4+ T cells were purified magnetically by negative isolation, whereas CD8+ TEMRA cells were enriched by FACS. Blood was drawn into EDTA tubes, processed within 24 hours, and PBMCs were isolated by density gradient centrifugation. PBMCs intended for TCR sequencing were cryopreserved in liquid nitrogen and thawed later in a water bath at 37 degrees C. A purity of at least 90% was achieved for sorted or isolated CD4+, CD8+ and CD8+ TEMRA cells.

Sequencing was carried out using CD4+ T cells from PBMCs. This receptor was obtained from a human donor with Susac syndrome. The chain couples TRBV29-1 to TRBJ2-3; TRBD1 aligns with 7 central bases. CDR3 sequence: CSVHFRQGWSPDTQYF. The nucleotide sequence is TGCAGCGTTCATTTTCGACAGGGTTGGAGCCCAGATACGCAGTATTTT.